One sample yielded the 2 T cell receptor beta chains listed below, sequenced in a study of T-cell memory formation after mild COVID-19. MiXCR, run by TCRdb on the 5' RACE reads, gives a single entry per CDR3 protein. The profile shows around 180,000 distinct CDR3 sequences, more than 15% of them singletons. The sequencing sample was made of PBMCs or a T cell subset sorted from them (not recorded which). These receptors were collected from an adult woman who had mild COVID-19 (a few samples of this study predate the infection). Cell type and time point are not known.

The V gene is TRBV3-1, the J gene TRBJ2-1; no clear D. V lost 4 bases to trimming and J lost 4 bases, with 2 bases between them. This CDR3 is 11 amino acids long. Germline loops: CDR1 LGHDT, CDR2 YNNKEL (reference sequence). Here the CDR3 reads CASSRYNEQFF. DNA of the CDR3: TGTGCCAGCAGCCGTTACAATGAGCAGTTCTTC.

The gene calls are TRBV12-3 or TRBV12-4 and TRBJ2-1; no reliable D call. The CDR3 covers 17 residues. Trimming removed 6 bases from V and 0 bases from J, with 18 bases in between. In nucleotides, the CDR3 is TGTGCCAGCAGCCCTGTACTATCTTCGAGCTCCTACAATGAGCAGTTCTTC. Its translation is CASSPVLSSSSYNEQFF.